This T cell receptor beta chain was recorded in a study of technical replicates of blood from a handful of donors. The CDR3 has 15 amino acids. V dropped 2 bases and J dropped 5; count of bases not matched to a gene: 6. The germline V gene has CDR1 SGHNT and CDR2 YYREEE (reference sequence). The table came from immunoSEQ multiplex PCR; TCRdb's copy has only in-frame clones and leaves some out. Among tens of thousands of clones listed, roughly 90% were seen once. V is TRBV5-4 and J is TRBJ2-2, with 7 bases aligning to TRBD1. The TCR was taken from a human donor in good health. Some clones in this sample may be carry-over from other donors' samples. The sample comprised PBMCs. CDR3 nucleotide sequence: TGTGCCAGCAGCTTTAGTACAGGGGAAACCGGGGAGCTGTTTTTT. Protein sequence: CASSFSTGETGELFF.